This T cell receptor beta chain originates from a study of blood T cell repertoires in COVID-19. About the study: The samples span acute and convalescent COVID-19 from the United States, Italy and Spain.

Authors' processing steps: Amplification of reference gene primers was used by the study to estimate nucleated cell counts. Here immunoSEQ multiplex PCR was the method, and the copy in TCRdb shows in-frame clones only, minus some. D and trimming were read from the DNA, whereas the V and J calls and clone size are those reported in that table. In the table there are around 36,000 clones, under 90% of which are singletons. Germline CDR1 and CDR2: KGHDR and SFDVKD. There are 15 residues in the CDR3. A note on this clone: An end of the junction differs from the germline gene, which may be a read error.

Sequencing used peripheral blood. The chain joins TRBV24-1 to TRBJ1-6; the D is unclear. This TCR came from a man aged 50 to 59 with acute or convalescent COVID-19. CDR3 amino acids: CATRDFISYNSPLHF. As DNA, the CDR3 is TGTGCCACCAGGGATTTTATCTCCTATAATTCACCCCTCCACTTT.